This is a list of T cell receptor beta chains from one sample in a study of T cell responses to AZD1222 COVID-19 vaccine. The assay was immunoSEQ multiplex PCR, and TCRdb's table has in-frame clones only and misses some. The data hold roughly 87,000 clones, with 70% to 90% observed a single time. The input for sequencing was peripheral blood, taken 28 days after the second AZD1222 dose. The receptor set was obtained from an adult who received the AZD1222 COVID-19 vaccine. Both conserved end residues are part of each CDR3. A D gene is named only where the DNA matches it firmly. Size values are once, few and many counts, or a class for expanded clones, and some rows have none.

J gene: TRBJ2-1; V gene: TRBV6-5; D gene: TRBD2; clone size: NA; CDR3 DNA: TGTGCCAGCAGTCCTCTAACGGGGGGGGACAATGAGCAGTTCTTC; CDR3 protein: CASSPLTGGDNEQFF
J gene: TRBJ1-4; V gene: TRBV6-6; D gene: NA; clone size: NA; CDR3 DNA: TGTGCCAGCAGTTTGACAAGTGCGGATGAAAAACTGTTTTTT; CDR3 protein: CASSLTSADEKLFF
J gene: TRBJ1-6; V gene: TRBV18; D gene: NA; clone size: NA; CDR3 DNA: TGTGCCAGCTCACCTCTAAATGTGAATTCACCCCTCCACTTT; CDR3 protein: CASSPLNVNSPLHF
J gene: TRBJ2-2; V gene: TRBV21-1; D gene: NA; clone size: NA; CDR3 DNA: TGTGCCAGCAGCGCGGGAGAGGCCACCGACGGGGAGCTGTTTTTT; CDR3 protein: CASSAGEATDGELFF
J gene: TRBJ2-2; V gene: TRBV5-1; D gene: TRBD1; clone size: NA; CDR3 DNA: TGCGCCAGCAGCTCGCAATCCAGGACAGGGGGGATCGGGGAGCTGTTTTTT; CDR3 protein: CASSSQSRTGGIGELFF
J gene: TRBJ2-3; V gene: TRBV5-8; D gene: NA; clone size: NA; CDR3 DNA: TGTGCCAGCAGCTTCCAGGGCACAGATACGCAGTATTTT; CDR3 protein: CASSFQGTDTQYF
J gene: TRBJ2-1; V gene: TRBV11-2; D gene: NA; clone size: NA; CDR3 DNA: TGTGCCAGCAGCTCAGACAGGAGCTCCTACAATGAGCAGTTCTTC; CDR3 protein: CASSSDRSSYNEQFF
J gene: TRBJ1-2; V gene: TRBV3-1/TRBV3-2; D gene: NA; clone size: few; CDR3 DNA: TGTGCCAGCAGCCGAAACGGACAGCCTAACTATGGCTACACCTTC; CDR3 protein: CASSRNGQPNYGYTF
J gene: TRBJ1-1; V gene: TRBV5-1; D gene: NA; clone size: NA; CDR3 DNA: TGCGCCAGCAGCTTCAAGGACGGGATGAACACTGAAGCTTTCTTT; CDR3 protein: CASSFKDGMNTEAFF
J gene: TRBJ2-3; V gene: TRBV18; D gene: NA; clone size: NA; CDR3 DNA: TGTGCCAGCTCAAGTAGTCCAACTAGCACAGATACGCAGTATTTT; CDR3 protein: CASSSSPTSTDTQYF
J gene: TRBJ2-3; V gene: TRBV5-1; D gene: NA; clone size: once; CDR3 DNA: TGCGCCAGCAGTACGGGGAGCACAGATACGCAGTATTTT; CDR3 protein: CASSTGSTDTQYF
J gene: TRBJ2-3; V gene: TRBV3-1/TRBV3-2; D gene: TRBD1; clone size: NA; CDR3 DNA: TGTGCCAGCAGGGGACAGAGAACAGATACGCAGTATTTT; CDR3 protein: CASRGQRTDTQYF
J gene: TRBJ1-4; V gene: TRBV2; D gene: NA; clone size: NA; CDR3 DNA: TGTGCCAGCAGGGGCGCCTTCAATGAAAAACTGTTTTTT; CDR3 protein: CASRGAFNEKLFF
J gene: TRBJ2-2; V gene: TRBV7-9; D gene: NA; clone size: NA; CDR3 DNA: TGTGCCAGCAGCTTAACAGCGAACACCGGGGAGCTGTTTTTT; CDR3 protein: CASSLTANTGELFF
J gene: TRBJ2-1; V gene: TRBV7-6; D gene: TRBD1; clone size: NA; CDR3 DNA: TGTGCCAGCAGCTCAGTGACAGGGGTTTTAGGCAATGAGCAGTTCTTC; CDR3 protein: CASSSVTGVLGNEQFF
J gene: TRBJ1-1; V gene: TRBV5-4; D gene: NA; clone size: NA; CDR3 DNA: TGTGCCAGCAGCTTCAGTTCGACAAAATCCCCTTCTGAAGCTTTCTTT; CDR3 protein: CASSFSSTKSPSEAFF
J gene: TRBJ1-2; V gene: TRBV11-2; D gene: NA; clone size: NA; CDR3 DNA: TGTGCCAGCAGTCCGGACGGATCTAACTATGGCTACACCTTC; CDR3 protein: CASSPDGSNYGYTF
J gene: TRBJ1-1; V gene: TRBV3-1/TRBV3-2; D gene: TRBD1; clone size: NA; CDR3 DNA: TGTGCCAGCAGCCATTCGCATGGACAGGGTGTTGAAGCTTTCTTT; CDR3 protein: CASSHSHGQGVEAFF
J gene: TRBJ2-5; V gene: TRBV3-1/TRBV3-2; D gene: TRBD2; clone size: NA; CDR3 DNA: TGTGCCAGCAGCCCCAGGACTAGCGGGGGTGGTGAGACCCAGTACTTC; CDR3 protein: CASSPRTSGGGETQYF
J gene: TRBJ1-2; V gene: TRBV24-1; D gene: TRBD1; clone size: once; CDR3 DNA: TGTGCCACCGAACAACAGGGGGCCTTTAACTATGGCTACACCTTC; CDR3 protein: CATEQQGAFNYGYTF
J gene: TRBJ1-1; V gene: TRBV19; D gene: NA; clone size: NA; CDR3 DNA: TGTGCCAGTTATCAGAGGGCAGGGGCGAACACTGAAGCTTTCTTT; CDR3 protein: CASYQRAGANTEAFF
J gene: TRBJ2-1; V gene: TRBV11-3; D gene: NA; clone size: NA; CDR3 DNA: TGTGCCAGCGCTACAGGGGAGGATGAGCAGTTCTTC; CDR3 protein: CASATGEDEQFF
J gene: TRBJ2-6; V gene: TRBV5-1; D gene: TRBD2; clone size: NA; CDR3 DNA: TGCGCCAGCAGGGATCCTAGCGGGGGGGCCTCTGGGGCCAACGTCCTGACTTTC; CDR3 protein: CASRDPSGGASGANVLTF
J gene: TRBJ2-3; V gene: TRBV11-3; D gene: TRBD2; clone size: NA; CDR3 DNA: TGTGCCAGCACAGCGATAGCGGGTCCTAGCACAGATACGCAGTATTTT; CDR3 protein: CASTAIAGPSTDTQYF
J gene: TRBJ2-3; V gene: TRBV11-3; D gene: NA; clone size: few; CDR3 DNA: TGTGCCAGCAGCTTAGATTGGGGGGGCGGATTCACAGATACGCAGTATTTT; CDR3 protein: CASSLDWGGGFTDTQYF
J gene: TRBJ1-3; V gene: TRBV30; D gene: NA; clone size: NA; CDR3 DNA: TGTGCCTGGAGTGCCCCGCCAGTATCTGGAAACACCATATATTTT; CDR3 protein: CAWSAPPVSGNTIYF
J gene: TRBJ1-5; V gene: TRBV6-5; D gene: NA; clone size: NA; CDR3 DNA: TGTGCCAGCAGTTACGACAGGCTTCGGCAGCCCCAGCATTTT; CDR3 protein: CASSYDRLRQPQHF
J gene: TRBJ1-5; V gene: TRBV9; D gene: NA; clone size: NA; CDR3 DNA: TGTGCCAGCAGCGCCTCGTCAGGGGGCAATCAGCCCCAGCATTTT; CDR3 protein: CASSASSGGNQPQHF
J gene: TRBJ1-2; V gene: TRBV7-9; D gene: TRBD1; clone size: NA; CDR3 DNA: TGTGCCAGCAGCTTAGCAATAGGGGGCAAGCATGGCTACACCTTC; CDR3 protein: CASSLAIGGKHGYTF
J gene: TRBJ1-1; V gene: TRBV4-3; D gene: TRBD1; clone size: once; CDR3 DNA: TGCGCCAGCAGTCCGGAAGACAGGGAGAACACTGAAGCTTTCTTT; CDR3 protein: CASSPEDRENTEAFF
J gene: TRBJ2-4; V gene: TRBV10-3; D gene: NA; clone size: once; CDR3 DNA: TGTGCCATCAGTGAGACAGTCGAAGCCAAAAACATTCAGTACTTC; CDR3 protein: CAISETVEAKNIQYF
J gene: TRBJ2-3; V gene: TRBV18; D gene: NA; clone size: NA; CDR3 DNA: TGTGCCAGCTCCCCACGACAGCCTCACACAGATACGCAGTATTTT; CDR3 protein: CASSPRQPHTDTQYF
J gene: TRBJ1-5; V gene: TRBV29-1; D gene: NA; clone size: NA; CDR3 DNA: TGCAGCGTTGAAGCGGGGGACAATCAGCCCCAGCATTTT; CDR3 protein: CSVEAGDNQPQHF
J gene: TRBJ1-2; V gene: TRBV10-2; D gene: NA; clone size: NA; CDR3 DNA: TGCGCCAGCAGTGAAGGCGGATATGGCTACACCTTC; CDR3 protein: CASSEGGYGYTF
J gene: TRBJ1-2; V gene: TRBV27; D gene: TRBD1; clone size: NA; CDR3 DNA: TGTGCCAGCAGTCTCCGGGACAGGGGCTATGGCTACACCTTC; CDR3 protein: CASSLRDRGYGYTF
J gene: TRBJ2-5; V gene: TRBV24-1; D gene: NA; clone size: NA; CDR3 DNA: TGTGCCACCAGTGATTCATCCGGGGCAGCCGAAGAGACCCAGTACTTC; CDR3 protein: CATSDSSGAAEETQYF
J gene: TRBJ1-2; V gene: TRBV7-9; D gene: NA; clone size: NA; CDR3 DNA: TGTGCCAGCAGCTTAGGTGTCGGAGGCAGGGCCTCCTATGGCTACACCTTC; CDR3 protein: CASSLGVGGRASYGYTF
J gene: TRBJ2-7; V gene: TRBV27; D gene: NA; clone size: NA; CDR3 DNA: TGTGCCAGCAGTTTGAAGAGGAGCTCCTACGAGCAGTACTTC; CDR3 protein: CASSLKRSSYEQYF
J gene: TRBJ2-2; V gene: TRBV21-1; D gene: NA; clone size: NA; CDR3 DNA: TGTGCCAGCAGCAAAGTATTGGTGGGGGCCGGGGTAGACACCGGGGAGCTGTTTTTT; CDR3 protein: CASSKVLVGAGVDTGELFF
J gene: TRBJ1-6; V gene: TRBV7-9; D gene: NA; clone size: NA; CDR3 DNA: TGTGCCAGCAGCTTAGACTCGAATTCACCCCTCCACTTT; CDR3 protein: CASSLDSNSPLHF
J gene: TRBJ1-5; V gene: TRBV6-5; D gene: NA; clone size: NA; CDR3 DNA: TGTGCCAGCATGTTAAATAGCAATCAGCCCCAGCATTTT; CDR3 protein: CASMLNSNQPQHF
J gene: TRBJ2-5; V gene: TRBV11-3; D gene: NA; clone size: NA; CDR3 DNA: TGTGCCAGCAGTTCCGGACAGTCAGAGACCCAGTACTTC; CDR3 protein: CASSSGQSETQYF
J gene: TRBJ2-1; V gene: TRBV7-9; D gene: TRBD2; clone size: NA; CDR3 DNA: TGTGCCAGCAGCCCTCTACTAGCGGGGGCCTCGGAGCAGTTCTTC; CDR3 protein: CASSPLLAGASEQFF
J gene: TRBJ2-1; V gene: TRBV7-3; D gene: NA; clone size: NA; CDR3 DNA: TGTGCCAGCAGCCATACTCCCGGCAGGACCAATGAGCAGTTCTTC; CDR3 protein: CASSHTPGRTNEQFF
J gene: TRBJ2-3; V gene: TRBV7-2; D gene: NA; clone size: NA; CDR3 DNA: TGTGCCAGCAGCTTACTGTGGGGGTACACAGATACGCAGTATTTT; CDR3 protein: CASSLLWGYTDTQYF
J gene: TRBJ1-6; V gene: TRBV6-5; D gene: NA; clone size: NA; CDR3 DNA: TGTGCCAGCAGTTACGGGGGACTTTCCTTTAATTCACCCCTCCACTTT; CDR3 protein: CASSYGGLSFNSPLHF
J gene: TRBJ2-7; V gene: TRBV5-1; D gene: NA; clone size: NA; CDR3 DNA: TGCGCCAGCAGTTCGCAAGGAGCGACCGAGCAGTACTTC; CDR3 protein: CASSSQGATEQYF
J gene: TRBJ2-1; V gene: TRBV19; D gene: NA; clone size: few; CDR3 DNA: TGTGCCAGTAGTATACAGGGCCCATCCTACAATGAGCAGTTCTTC; CDR3 protein: CASSIQGPSYNEQFF
J gene: TRBJ2-2; V gene: TRBV9; D gene: NA; clone size: NA; CDR3 DNA: TGTGCCAGCAAAGGACTCTTCACCGGGGAGCTGTTTTTT; CDR3 protein: CASKGLFTGELFF
J gene: TRBJ1-5; V gene: TRBV25-1; D gene: NA; clone size: NA; CDR3 DNA: TGTGCCAGCAGCTCCTCCCGGAGGGGGGAAGGCAGCAATCAGCCCCAGCATTTT; CDR3 protein: CASSSSRRGEGSNQPQHF
J gene: TRBJ1-3; V gene: TRBV11-3; D gene: NA; clone size: once; CDR3 DNA: TGTGCCAGCAGCTCAATCGCCGGAAACACCATATATTTT; CDR3 protein: CASSSIAGNTIYF
J gene: TRBJ1-2; V gene: TRBV9; D gene: NA; clone size: NA; CDR3 DNA: TGTGCCAGCAGCGTACCCATGATACCGACAGAGAACAATGGCTACACCTTC; CDR3 protein: CASSVPMIPTENNGYTF
J gene: TRBJ1-1; V gene: TRBV6-5; D gene: TRBD1; clone size: NA; CDR3 DNA: TGTGCCAGCAGCAACAGGGGTAACACTGAAGCTTTCTTT; CDR3 protein: CASSNRGNTEAFF